This TCR beta chain stems from a study of tumor and adjacent non-tumor tissue in lung cancer. Turning to the study itself: Histology: under 15 adenocarcinoma, a couple of squamous cell carcinoma, 1 small cell lung cancer. Each sample yielded roughly 4.2 million productive TCRbeta reads on average.

A word on this clonotype: Its specificity is not known. Germline is not matched at one junction end, which may reflect a read error.

Germline V gene data show CDR1 as MNHNY and CDR2 as SVGAGI (reference sequence). The CDR3 spans 14 residues. The template was RNA from unsorted bulk tissue. Distant lung tissue was collected more than 3 cm away from the tumor edge. Findings and caveats of the study: In normal lung, the top 100 clones were significantly more dominant than in tumor. Compared with tumor, normal lung showed significantly lower TCR diversity.

A modified ARM-PCR protocol with three rounds of nested PCR amplified TCRbeta. TCRdb reprocessed the multiplex PCR reads via MiXCR and lists one record per CDR3 protein. The table shows 90,000 to 100,000 distinct CDR3 sequences, with 80% occurring only once. The clonotype comes from a man aged 60 to 69 with small cell lung cancer. The chain joins TRBV6-6 to TRBJ1-6; perhaps TRBD1 as D (6 bases). The sequenced material came from distant non-tumor lung tissue. The CDR3 is CGSCDNRESSPLQF. CDR3 coding DNA: TGTGGCAGCTGTGATAACAGGGAGTCTTCACCCCTCCAGTTT.